This T cell receptor (beta chain) emerged from a study of cytotoxic CD8 clonotypes in ibrutinib-treated CLL. As for the study in general: The patients, around 12 relapsed/refractory and approximately 15 treatment-naive, included 17 who were IGHV unmutated. Response material was collected after a median around 12 months of treatment, range 6 to 36.

Only in-frame clones appear in the TCRdb table, and some are missing; sequencing was by immunoSEQ multiplex PCR. The table has tens of thousands of clones, approximately 57% seen once; the top ten hold less than 6%. The CDR3 totals 11 residues. Per the germline V gene, CDR1 is MDHEN and CDR2 is SYDVKM. Trimming removed 5 bases from V and 6 bases from J, with 4 bases in between. Sequenced here: PBMCs, sampled before ibrutinib treatment. The rearrangement links TRBV28 to TRBJ2-2, with no clear D. The source is a human donor with chronic lymphocytic leukemia. The CDR3 sequence is CASSPPGELFF. The CDR3 DNA follows: TGTGCCAGCAGTCCGCCCGGGGAGCTGTTTTTT. The full variable domain, rest sourced from reference TRBV28 and TRBJ2-2, is DVKVTQSSRYLVKRTGEKVFLECVQDMDHENMFWYRQDPGLGLRLIYFSYDVKMKEKGDIPEGYSVSREKKERFSLILESASTNQTSMYLCASSPPGELFFGEGSRLTVL.